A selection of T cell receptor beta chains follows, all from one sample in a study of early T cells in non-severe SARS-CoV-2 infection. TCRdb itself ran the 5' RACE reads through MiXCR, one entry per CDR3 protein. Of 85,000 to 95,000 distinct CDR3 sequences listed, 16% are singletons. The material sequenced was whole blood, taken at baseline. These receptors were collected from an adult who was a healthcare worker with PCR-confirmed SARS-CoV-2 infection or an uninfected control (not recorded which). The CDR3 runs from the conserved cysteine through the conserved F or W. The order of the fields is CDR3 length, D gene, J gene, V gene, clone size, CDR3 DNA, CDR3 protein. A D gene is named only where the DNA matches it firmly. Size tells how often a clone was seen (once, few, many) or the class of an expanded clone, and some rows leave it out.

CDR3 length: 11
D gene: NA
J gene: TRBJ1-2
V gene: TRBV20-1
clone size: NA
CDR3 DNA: TGCAGTGCTAGATTGGTAGCCGGAAACACCTTC
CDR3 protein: CSARLVAGNTF

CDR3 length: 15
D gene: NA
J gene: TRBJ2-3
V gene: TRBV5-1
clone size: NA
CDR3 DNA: TGCGCCAGCAGCTTGGCAGGGTTTAGCACAGATACGCAGTATTTT
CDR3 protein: CASSLAGFSTDTQYF

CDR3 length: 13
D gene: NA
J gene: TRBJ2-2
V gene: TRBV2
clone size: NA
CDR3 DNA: TGTGCCAGCAGAGTCAGGCTCGGCGGGGAGCTGTTTTTT
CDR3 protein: CASRVRLGGELFF

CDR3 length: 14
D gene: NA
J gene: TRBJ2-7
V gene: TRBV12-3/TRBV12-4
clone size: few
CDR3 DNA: TGTGCCAGCAGCTCCGGACGGCGGCCCTACGAGCAGTACTTC
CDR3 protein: CASSSGRRPYEQYF

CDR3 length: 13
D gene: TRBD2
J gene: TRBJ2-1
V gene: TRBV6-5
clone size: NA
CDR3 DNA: TGTGCCAGCACCTTGAACGCAGGGACTAAGCAGTTCTTC
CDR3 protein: CASTLNAGTKQFF

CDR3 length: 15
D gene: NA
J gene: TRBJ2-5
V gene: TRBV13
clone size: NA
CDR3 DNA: TGTGCCAGCAGCTTAGGGACATCGGGGTTGGAGACCCAGTACTTC
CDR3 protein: CASSLGTSGLETQYF

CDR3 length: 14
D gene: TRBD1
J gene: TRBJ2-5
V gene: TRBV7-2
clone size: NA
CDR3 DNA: TGTGCCAGCAGCTTACGACAGGGGGGACAGACCCAGTACTTC
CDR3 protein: CASSLRQGGQTQYF

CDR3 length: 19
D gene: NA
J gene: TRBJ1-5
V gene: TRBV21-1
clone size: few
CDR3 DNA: TGTGCCAGCAGCAAAGAACGGGTACGCACAAGTGTCGAGGATCAGCCCCAGCATTTT
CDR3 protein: CASSKERVRTSVEDQPQHF

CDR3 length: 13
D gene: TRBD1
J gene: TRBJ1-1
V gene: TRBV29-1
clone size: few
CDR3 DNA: TGCAGCGTGCTGACAGGGGGGAACACTGAAGCTTTCTTT
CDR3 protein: CSVLTGGNTEAFF

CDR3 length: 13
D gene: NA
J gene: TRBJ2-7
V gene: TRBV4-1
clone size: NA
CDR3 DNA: TGCGCCAGCTCAAGGACACCCAGCTACGAGCAGTACTTC
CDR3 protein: CASSRTPSYEQYF

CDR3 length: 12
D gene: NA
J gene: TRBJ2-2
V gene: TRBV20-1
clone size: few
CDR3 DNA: TGCAGTGTCAGTAGCCTTACCGGGGAGCTGTTTTTT
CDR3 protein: CSVSSLTGELFF

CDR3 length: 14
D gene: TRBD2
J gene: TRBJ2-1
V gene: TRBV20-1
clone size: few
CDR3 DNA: TGCAGCGCCGAGATGACCGGGACTAGTTATGAGCAGTTCTTC
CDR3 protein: CSAEMTGTSYEQFF

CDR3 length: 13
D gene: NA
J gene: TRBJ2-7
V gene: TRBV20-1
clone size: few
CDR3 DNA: TGCAGTGCTAGCGAGGGTATCTCCTACGAGCAGTACTTC
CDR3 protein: CSASEGISYEQYF

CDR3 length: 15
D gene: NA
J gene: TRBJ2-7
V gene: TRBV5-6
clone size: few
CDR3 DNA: TGTGCCAGCAGCTTGATCGGCAGGGGCCATTACGAGCAGTACTTC
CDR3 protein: CASSLIGRGHYEQYF

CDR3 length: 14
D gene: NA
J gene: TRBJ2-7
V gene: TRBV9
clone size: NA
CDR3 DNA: TGTGCCAGCAGCGCCAGGGCCTACGCCTACGAGCAGTACTTC
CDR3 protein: CASSARAYAYEQYF

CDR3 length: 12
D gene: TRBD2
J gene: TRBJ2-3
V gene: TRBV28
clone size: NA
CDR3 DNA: TGTGCCAGCAGAACGGGGGGGAAATCGCAGTATTTT
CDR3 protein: CASRTGGKSQYF

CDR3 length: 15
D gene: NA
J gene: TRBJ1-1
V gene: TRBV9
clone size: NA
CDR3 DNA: TGTGCCAGCAGCGAAGTAGGTACAGGCGCAGCTGAAGCTTTCTTT
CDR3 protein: CASSEVGTGAAEAFF

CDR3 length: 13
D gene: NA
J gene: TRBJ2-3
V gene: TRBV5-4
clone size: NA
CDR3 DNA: TGTGCCTTCCGGGCCCGAGAACTTCATACGCAGTATTTT
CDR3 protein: CAFRARELHTQYF

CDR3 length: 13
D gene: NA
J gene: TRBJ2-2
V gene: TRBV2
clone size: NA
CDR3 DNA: TGTGCCAGCAGGGAAACCTACACCGGGGAGCTGTTTTTT
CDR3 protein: CASRETYTGELFF

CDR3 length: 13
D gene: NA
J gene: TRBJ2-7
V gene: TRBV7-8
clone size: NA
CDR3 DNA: TGTGCCAGCAGCCCAGAAACATCCTACGAGCAGTACTTC
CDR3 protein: CASSPETSYEQYF

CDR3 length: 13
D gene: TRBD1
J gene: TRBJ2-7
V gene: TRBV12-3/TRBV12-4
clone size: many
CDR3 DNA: TGTGCCAGCAGCGCCGGACAGGGCCACGAGCAGTACTTC
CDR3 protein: CASSAGQGHEQYF

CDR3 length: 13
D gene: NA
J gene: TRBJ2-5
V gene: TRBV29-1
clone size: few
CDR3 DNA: TGCAGCGTTGGACAGGTTGTCCAAGAGACCCAGTACTTC
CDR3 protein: CSVGQVVQETQYF

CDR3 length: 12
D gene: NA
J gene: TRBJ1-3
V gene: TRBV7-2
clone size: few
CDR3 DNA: TGTGCCAGCAGCTTTCCTGGAAACACCATATATTTT
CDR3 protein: CASSFPGNTIYF

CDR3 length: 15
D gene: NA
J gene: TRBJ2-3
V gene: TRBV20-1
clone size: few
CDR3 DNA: TGCAGTGCCGTTCCTAGGGCGGGGAGCACAGATACGCAGTATTTT
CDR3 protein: CSAVPRAGSTDTQYF

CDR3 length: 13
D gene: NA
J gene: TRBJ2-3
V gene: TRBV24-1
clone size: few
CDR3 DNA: TGTGCCACCAGTGATTTGCTCGGAGATACGCAGTATTTT
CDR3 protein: CATSDLLGDTQYF

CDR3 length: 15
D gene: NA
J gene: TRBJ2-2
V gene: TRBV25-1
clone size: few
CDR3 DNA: TGTGCCAGCATGGTCGACGGGAGAGGATCCGGGGAGCTGTTTTTT
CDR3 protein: CASMVDGRGSGELFF

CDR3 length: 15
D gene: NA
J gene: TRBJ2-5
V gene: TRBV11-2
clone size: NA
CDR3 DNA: TGTGCCAGCAGCCCCGGCCGGCACCGCCAAGAGACCCAGTACTTC
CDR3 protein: CASSPGRHRQETQYF

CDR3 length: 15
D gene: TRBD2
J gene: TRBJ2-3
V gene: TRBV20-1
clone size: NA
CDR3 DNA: TGCAGTGCTAGCCTAGCGGGAATTTACACAGATACGCAGTATTTT
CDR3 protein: CSASLAGIYTDTQYF

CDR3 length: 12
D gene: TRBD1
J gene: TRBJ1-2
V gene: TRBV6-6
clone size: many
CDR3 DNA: TGTGCCAGCAGTTACTCGACAGGGGCGGTTTCCTTC
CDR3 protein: CASSYSTGAVSF

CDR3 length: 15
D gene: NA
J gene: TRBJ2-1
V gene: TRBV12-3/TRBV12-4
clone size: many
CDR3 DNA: TGTGCCAGCAGTGATGCGGGACAGTTTTACAATGAGCAGTTCTTC
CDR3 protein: CASSDAGQFYNEQFF

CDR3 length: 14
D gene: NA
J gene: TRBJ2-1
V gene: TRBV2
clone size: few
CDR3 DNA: TGTGCCAGCAGTCCAGTAGTGACCTACAATGAGCAGTTCTTC
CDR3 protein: CASSPVVTYNEQFF

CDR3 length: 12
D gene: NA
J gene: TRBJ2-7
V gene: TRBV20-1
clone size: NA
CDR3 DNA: TGCAGTGCTAAGGACACGGCCCACGAGCAGTACTTC
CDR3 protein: CSAKDTAHEQYF

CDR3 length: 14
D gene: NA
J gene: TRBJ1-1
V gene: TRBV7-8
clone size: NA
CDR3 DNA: TGTGCCAGCACCCGAAAGGAAGGGGTGACTGAAGCTTTCTTT
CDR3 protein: CASTRKEGVTEAFF

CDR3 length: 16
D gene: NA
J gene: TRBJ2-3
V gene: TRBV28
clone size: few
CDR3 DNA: TGTGCCAGCAGTTTAGATTCGGGGCCACCCACAGATACGCAGTATTTT
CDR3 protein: CASSLDSGPPTDTQYF

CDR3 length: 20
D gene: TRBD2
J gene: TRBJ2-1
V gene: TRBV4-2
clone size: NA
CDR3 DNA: TGTGCCAGCAGCCAAGATAACCTCCGGCGGACTAGCCGGTCCTTTAATGGGCAGTTCTTC
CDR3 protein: CASSQDNLRRTSRSFNGQFF

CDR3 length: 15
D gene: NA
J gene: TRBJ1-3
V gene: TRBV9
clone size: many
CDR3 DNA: TGTGCCAGCAGCGTAGGGGGGGTCACTGGAAACACCATATATTTT
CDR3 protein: CASSVGGVTGNTIYF

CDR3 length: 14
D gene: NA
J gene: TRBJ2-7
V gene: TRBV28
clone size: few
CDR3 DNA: TGTGCCAGCAGTTTGGGTGGAAACACCTACGAGCAGTACTTC
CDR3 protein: CASSLGGNTYEQYF

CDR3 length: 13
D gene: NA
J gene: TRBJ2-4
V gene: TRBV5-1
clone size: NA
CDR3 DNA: TGCGCCAGCAGCATGGGGCGGAAAAACATTCAGTACTTC
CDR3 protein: CASSMGRKNIQYF

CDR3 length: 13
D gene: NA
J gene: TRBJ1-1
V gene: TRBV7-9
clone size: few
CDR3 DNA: TGTGCCAGCAGCCACATAGAGAACACTGAAGCTTTCTTT
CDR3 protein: CASSHIENTEAFF

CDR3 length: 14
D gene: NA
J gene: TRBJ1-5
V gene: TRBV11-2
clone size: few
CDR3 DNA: TGTGCCAGCAGCCCCCGTGGGAGCAATCAGCCCCAGCATTTT
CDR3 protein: CASSPRGSNQPQHF

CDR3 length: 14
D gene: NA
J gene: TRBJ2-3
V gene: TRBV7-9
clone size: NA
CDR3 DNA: TGTGCCAGCAGCGCAGGGGGGCACACAGATACGCAGTATTTT
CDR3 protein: CASSAGGHTDTQYF

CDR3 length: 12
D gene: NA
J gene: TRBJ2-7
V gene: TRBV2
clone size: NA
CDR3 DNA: TGTGCCAGCAGCCCCAATACCTACGAGCAGTACTTC
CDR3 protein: CASSPNTYEQYF

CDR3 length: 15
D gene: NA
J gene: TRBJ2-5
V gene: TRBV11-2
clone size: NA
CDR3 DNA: TGTGCCAGCAGCTTAGTGAGGGGCAGACAAGAGACCCAGTACTTC
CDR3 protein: CASSLVRGRQETQYF

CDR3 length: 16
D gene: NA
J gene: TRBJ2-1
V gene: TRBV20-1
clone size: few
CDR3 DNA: TGCAGTGCCGTAATGGAATTGGCGCCCTCCTACAATGAGCAGTTCTTC
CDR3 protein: CSAVMELAPSYNEQFF

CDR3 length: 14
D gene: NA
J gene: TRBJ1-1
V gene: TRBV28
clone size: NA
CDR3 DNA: TGTGCCAGCAGGAGTGGGCTTATGGGCTTATCAGCTTTCTTT
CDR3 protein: CASRSGLMGLSAFF

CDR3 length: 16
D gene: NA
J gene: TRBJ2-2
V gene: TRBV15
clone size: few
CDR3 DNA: TGTGCCACCAGCAGAGTGGGGGGAGTAAGGACCGGGGAGCTGTTTTTT
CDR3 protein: CATSRVGGVRTGELFF

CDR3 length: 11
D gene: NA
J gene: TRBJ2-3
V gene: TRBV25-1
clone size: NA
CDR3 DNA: TGTGCCAGCAGTGCCGCAAATACGCAGTATTTT
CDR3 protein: CASSAANTQYF

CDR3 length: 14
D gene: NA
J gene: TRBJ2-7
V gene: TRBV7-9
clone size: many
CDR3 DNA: TGTGCCAGCAGTCTTAGTCCGGGGTCCTACGAGCAGTACTTC
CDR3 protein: CASSLSPGSYEQYF